This TCR beta chain was found in a study of long-term antiretroviral therapy in people with HIV. Sequencing used immunoSEQ v3.0 at survey level. TCRdb keeps only in-frame clones here, not all; method: immunoSEQ multiplex PCR. This table holds some 33,000 clones, 95% to 98% found once. As for this clone: Antigen: not known.

Germline CDR1 and CDR2: LGHNA and YSLEER. V was clipped by 2 bases and J by 5 bases; unmatched bases: 17. This CDR3 is 20 amino acids long. Findings and limits, study-wide: Researchers lacked any data on ART adherence, viral resistance or therapy changes. In the period from about 2003 to 2017, blood was collected, possibly under older ART regimens. Comparison with controls showed narrower CDR3 length ranges in HIV repertoires.

The sequenced sample was unsorted PBMCs, obtained 7.6 years after starting antiretroviral therapy. This sequence was found in a man in his thirties or forties with HIV. The chain is built from TRBV4-3 and TRBJ2-5; TRBD2 aligns across 13 bases. CDR3: CASSQLRPGLAGSYLETQYF. The CDR3 DNA reads as TGCGCCAGCAGCCAACTTAGACCGGGACTAGCGGGGTCCTATCTGGAGACCCAGTACTTC.